The sample holds many counts of the clone carrying this TCR beta chain. The antigen is unknown. There are 13 residues in the CDR3. With 3 bases removed from V and 3 bases from J, the gap between germline ends came to 8 bases. Germline V gene sequence: CDR1 MDHEN, CDR2 SYDVKM. This sample stems from a study of shared clonotypes between healthy human individuals. All of the donors resided in Nashville, Tennessee, and each was a Caucasian adult. Some clones are missing from TCRdb's copy, which holds only in-frame ones; the method was immunoSEQ multiplex PCR. The repertoire includes over 850,000 clones, around 82% of them detected once, and 0.55% to 0.7% sits in the top ten. Overall study results and limits: A reduction in generation probabilities was seen for non-shared clonotypes relative to those shared by all four donors. Larger richness was generally estimated for naive than memory subsets.

The sequencing input was memory CD4+ T cells from PBMCs. Indicated subset: CD45RA-negative fraction. V gene TRBV28 combines with J gene TRBJ1-1; TRBD1 is a possible D gene (6 bases). This clonotype originated in a man in his late teens or twenties in good health. Some clones in this sample may be carry-over from other donors' samples. The CDR3 nucleotides read TGTGCCAGCAGTTTGGGGGCCCACACTGAAGCTTTCTTT. Its protein product is CASSLGAHTEAFF.